This T cell receptor beta chain comes out of a study of OX40 agonist ivuxolimab in advanced cancers. Sequenced by immunoSEQ multiplex PCR; TCRdb stores in-frame clones only, minus some. The data contain tens of thousands of clones, approximately 83% of them seen just once; the ten biggest clones take up roughly an eighth. The specimen comprised CD4+ or CD8+ T cells sorted from blood, sampled in a trial of the OX40 agonist ivuxolimab. This TCR was recovered from an adult with an advanced solid tumor such as melanoma, head and neck, liver or kidney cancer.

The CDR3: CASSPPRPLGASGNTIYF. The CDR3 nucleotides read TGTGCCAGCTCACCACCACGACCGCTGGGGGCGTCTGGAAACACCATATATTTT. The chain employs TRBV18 and TRBJ1-3; the D gene is possibly TRBD1 (6 bases). CDR1 KGHSH and CDR2 LQKENI come from the germline V gene. Trimming removed 0 bases at V and 1 base at J, with 16 bases between. This CDR3 comprises 18 residues.